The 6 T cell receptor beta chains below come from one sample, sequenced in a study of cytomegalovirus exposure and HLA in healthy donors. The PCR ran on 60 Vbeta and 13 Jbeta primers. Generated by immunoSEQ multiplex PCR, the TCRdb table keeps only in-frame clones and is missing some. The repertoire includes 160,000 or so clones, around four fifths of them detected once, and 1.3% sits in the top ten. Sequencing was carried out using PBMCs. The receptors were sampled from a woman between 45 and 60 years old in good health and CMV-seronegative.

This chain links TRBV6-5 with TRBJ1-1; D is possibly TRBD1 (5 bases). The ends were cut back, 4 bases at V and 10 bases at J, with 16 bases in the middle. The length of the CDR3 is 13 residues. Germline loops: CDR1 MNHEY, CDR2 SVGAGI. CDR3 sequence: CASSSQGRPSAFF. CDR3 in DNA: TGTGCCAGCAGTTCCCAGGGCCGGCCATCAGCTTTCTTT.

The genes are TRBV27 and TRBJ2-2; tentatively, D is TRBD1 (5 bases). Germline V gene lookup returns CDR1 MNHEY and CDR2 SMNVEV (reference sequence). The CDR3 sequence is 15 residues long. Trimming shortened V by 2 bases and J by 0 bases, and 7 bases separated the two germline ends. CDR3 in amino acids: CASSLARANTGELFF. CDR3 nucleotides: TGTGCCAGCAGTTTAGCCAGGGCGAACACCGGGGAGCTGTTTTTT.

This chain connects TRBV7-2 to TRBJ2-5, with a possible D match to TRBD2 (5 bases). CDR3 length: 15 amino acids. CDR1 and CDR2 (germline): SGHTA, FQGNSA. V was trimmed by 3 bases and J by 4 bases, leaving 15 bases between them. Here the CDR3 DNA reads TGTGCCAGCAGCTTGATGAGGGTCAGACGAGAGACCCAGTACTTC. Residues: CASSLMRVRRETQYF.

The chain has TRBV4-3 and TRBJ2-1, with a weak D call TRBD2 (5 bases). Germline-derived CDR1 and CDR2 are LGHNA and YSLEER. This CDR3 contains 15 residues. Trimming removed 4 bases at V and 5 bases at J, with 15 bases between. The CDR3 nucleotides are TGCGCCAGCAGCCGCCACCCTCCGGGGAACAATGAGCAGTTCTTC. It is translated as CASSRHPPGNNEQFF.

The CDR3, as DNA: TGTGCTAGCCGGGTCCCGGGAGACAATGAGCAGTTCTTC. It translates to CASRVPGDNEQFF. The chain recombines TRBV27 with TRBJ2-1; possible D gene TRBD2, 6 bases. CDR1 is MNHEY and CDR2 is SMNVEV in the germline V gene (reference sequence). The CDR3 is made up of 13 amino acids.

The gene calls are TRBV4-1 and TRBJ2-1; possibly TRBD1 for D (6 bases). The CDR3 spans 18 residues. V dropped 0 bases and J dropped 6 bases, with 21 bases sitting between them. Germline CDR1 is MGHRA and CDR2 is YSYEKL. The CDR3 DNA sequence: TGCGCCAGCAGCCAAGACGTTCGCAGGGGAGTCTTTCGCAATGAGCAGTTCTTC. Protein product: CASSQDVRRGVFRNEQFF.